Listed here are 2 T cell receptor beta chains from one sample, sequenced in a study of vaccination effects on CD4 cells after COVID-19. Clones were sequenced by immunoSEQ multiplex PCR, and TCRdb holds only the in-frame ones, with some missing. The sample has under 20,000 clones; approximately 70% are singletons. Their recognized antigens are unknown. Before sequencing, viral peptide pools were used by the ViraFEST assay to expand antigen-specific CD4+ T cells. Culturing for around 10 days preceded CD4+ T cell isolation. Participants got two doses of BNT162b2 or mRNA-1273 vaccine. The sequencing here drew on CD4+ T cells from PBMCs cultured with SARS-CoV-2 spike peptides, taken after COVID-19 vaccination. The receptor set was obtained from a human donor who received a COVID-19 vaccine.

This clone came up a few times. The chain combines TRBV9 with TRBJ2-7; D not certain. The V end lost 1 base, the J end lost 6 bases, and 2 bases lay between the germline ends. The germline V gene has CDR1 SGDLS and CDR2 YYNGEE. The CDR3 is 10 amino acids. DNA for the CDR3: TGTGCCAGCAGCGTATCCGAGCAGTACTTC. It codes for CASSVSEQYF.

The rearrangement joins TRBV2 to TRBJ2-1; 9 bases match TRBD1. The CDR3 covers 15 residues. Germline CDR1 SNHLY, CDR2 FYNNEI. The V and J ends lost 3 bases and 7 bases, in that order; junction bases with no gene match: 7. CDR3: CASSDEGTGMNEQFF. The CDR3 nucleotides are TGTGCCAGCAGTGATGAGGGGACAGGGATGAATGAGCAGTTCTTC.